This T cell receptor beta chain was documented in a study of regulatory T cells in long-lasting Graves disease. Arm-PCR of CDR3 regions and iRepertoire HTBI primers were used to build TCR beta libraries. MiXCR was run by TCRdb on the multiplex PCR reads, yielding one entry per CDR3 protein. The sample shows roughly 400,000 distinct CDR3 sequences, less than 25% of them seen only once. This clonotype was counted ten times or more. Time point meaning: persistent/refractory GD, antithyroid drugs over 5 years with positive TRAb. RNA isolated from PBMCs was used to make the TCR library. The sample here was peripheral blood mononuclear cells (PBMCs), taken when the disease was refractory, from a patient treated with antithyroid drugs. The sequence came from a female donor with Graves disease.

The CDR3 DNA follows: TGTGCCAGCAGTTACGCATCCTATGGCTACACCTTC. This translates into CASSYASYGYTF. V is TRBV6-2 or TRBV6-3 and J is TRBJ1-2, with D hard to call. Germline CDR1 and CDR2: MNHEY and SVGEGT. The CDR3 consists of 12 residues. V lost 2 bases and J lost 4, with 5 bases in between.